These 2 T cell receptor beta chains were sequenced from one sample in a study of T cell repertoires in aging, cancer and after chemotherapy. TRB rearrangements spanning V, D and J were amplified using mixed TRB-A/B primers. TCRdb reanalysed the multiplex PCR reads using MiXCR and keeps one entry per CDR3 protein. The sample yields fewer than 7,000 distinct CDR3 sequences, over 20% seen once. TCR beta rearrangements were amplified from peripheral blood genomic DNA. Sequencing input: blood. Receptor source: a human donor with a blood cancer.

This clonotype is termed medium-sized (0.01 to 0.1%). The CDR3 spells CASRGTGEGYTF. CDR3 DNA: TGTGCCAGCAGAGGGACAGGGGAGGGCTACACCTTC. The chain recombines TRBV6-6 with TRBJ1-2, with 10 bases matching TRBD1. This CDR3 comprises 12 residues. Trimming took 6 bases from V and 8 from J; bases not matched to a gene: 3. Germline CDR1 reads MNHNY; CDR2 reads SVGAGI (reference sequence).

V gene TRBV2 combines with J gene TRBJ2-1, with 8 bases matching TRBD2. The ends lost 6 bases at V and 9 bases at J; junction bases unmatched: 7. CDR3 length equals 13 residues. Germline loops: CDR1 SNHLY, CDR2 FYNNEI. CDR3 protein: CASRKEAGAEQFF. The CDR3 bases are TGTGCCAGCAGGAAAGAAGCGGGAGCTGAGCAGTTCTTC.